This T cell receptor beta chain is from a study of blood T cell repertoires in COVID-19. Study context: PBMCs, B-cell-depleted T cells, or T cells provided the cDNA or gDNA that made up the material.

Methods used by the authors: Estimation of nucleated cell counts was performed using reference gene primer amplification. This table comes from immunoSEQ multiplex PCR, and its TCRdb copy is limited to in-frame clones, with some not included. That table furnishes V, J and clone size, whereas the DNA furnished D and trimming. The profile shows 15,000 to 20,000 clones, about 90% of them singletons. This clonotype was sampled from a human donor in a cohort sampled during active COVID-19. Input material: peripheral blood.

Here the CDR3 DNA reads TGTGCCAGCAGCGTTACCCGACAGACCCCCCTCCACTTT. It specifies CASSVTRQTPLHF. The chain couples TRBV13 to TRBJ1-6, with D possibly being TRBD1 (5 bases). Germline CDR1 PRHDT, CDR2 FYEKMQ (reference sequence). The CDR3 contains 13 residues. The V end was cut by 5 bases, the J end by 13 bases, with 15 bases between.